One sample yielded the 30 T cell receptor beta chains listed below, sequenced in a study of OX40 agonist ivuxolimab in advanced cancers. Libraries came from the immunoSEQ multiplex PCR assay. In TCRdb, the immuneACCESS table is reduced to in-frame sequences with V and J assigned. These tables do not hold every clone; where another copy was compared, an unresolved V gene accounts for under half, and the others remain unexplained. The sample records 70,000 or so clones, 80% to 95% of which are singletons. The top ten clones comprise 6% to 8.5% of the sample. Sequencing used CD4+ or CD8+ T cells sorted from blood, obtained in a trial of the OX40 agonist ivuxolimab. These receptors were taken from an adult with an advanced solid tumor such as melanoma, head and neck, liver or kidney cancer.

The chain links TRBV4-3 to TRBJ1-3; TRBD1 matches at 7 bases. The J segment lost 8 bases and the V segment lost 0 bases, leaving 7 bases of the junction unmatched. CDR1 is LGHNA and CDR2 is YSLEER in the germline V gene. The CDR3 totals 15 residues. The CDR3, as DNA: TGCGCCAGCAGCCAAGACCCAGGGGGGGGATACACCATATATTTT. Translating it yields CASSQDPGGGYTIYF.

The J gene is TRBJ2-7, the V gene TRBV5-8, with TRBD1 matching over 10 bases. The CDR3 has 15 residues. Germline V CDR1 and CDR2: SGHTS, YDEGEE. Trimming at V came to 3 bases and at J to 4 bases, leaving 7 bases not matched to a gene. CDR3 nucleotides: TGTGCCAGCAGCTCGCCGGGACAGGGGTTTTACGAGCAGTACTTC. This encodes CASSSPGQGFYEQYF. Filled out from reference TRBV5-8 and TRBJ2-7, the complete variable domain reads EAGVTQSPTHLIKTRGQQATLRCSPISGHTSVYWYQQALGLGLQFLLWYDEGEERNRGNFPPRFSGRQFPNYSSELNVNALELEDSALYLCASSSPGQGFYEQYFGPGTRLTVT.

V is TRBV5-3 and J is TRBJ2-3, with 11 bases fitting TRBD2. TRBV5-3 falls under the ORF class, with uncertain function. The CDR3 contains 17 residues. V lost 1 base to trimming and J lost 2 bases; unmatched junction nucleotides: 6. In DNA, the CDR3 is TGTGCCAGAAGCTTGCTCGCTAGCGGGGGGTACACAGATACGCAGTATTTT. Protein sequence: CARSLLASGGYTDTQYF.

The CDR3 coding sequence is TGTGCCAGCAGCTTGGAAGCGAGCGGAAACACCATATATTTT. Amino acids: CASSLEASGNTIYF. The chain carries TRBV5-4 and TRBJ1-3; D not certain. The germline V gene has CDR1 SGHNT and CDR2 YYREEE (reference sequence). This CDR3 is 14 amino acids long. With 0 bases removed from V and 4 bases from J, the gap between germline ends came to 8 bases.

The rearrangement joins TRBV13 to TRBJ2-7; 8 nucleotides agree with TRBD1. The CDR3 runs to 17 residues. The V gene end was trimmed by 5 bases and the J gene end by 3 bases; junction bases not matched to a gene: 15. The V gene's germline CDR1 is PRHDT and CDR2 FYEKMQ (reference sequence). CDR3 region: CASSHGQGNIIRYEQYF. The CDR3 region has the DNA TGTGCCAGCAGCCATGGACAGGGTAATATAATCCGCTACGAGCAGTACTTC.

The CDR3 loop reads CASSPQRGLVQETQYF. CDR3 nucleotides: TGTGCCAGCAGCCCGCAAAGGGGACTCGTCCAAGAGACCCAGTACTTC. This sequence joins TRBV7-6 and TRBJ2-5, with D possibly being TRBD2 (6 bases). The CDR3 is made up of 16 amino acids. The germline V gene encodes CDR1 SGHVS and CDR2 FNYEAQ. The V end was cut by 5 bases, the J end by 1 base, with 17 bases between.

The CDR3 loop is CASSLSSNQPQHF. The CDR3, as DNA: TGTGCCAGCAGCTTAAGCAGCAATCAGCCCCAGCATTTT. This chain links TRBV7-9 with TRBJ1-5; no definite D call. This CDR3 has 13 residues. V gave up 2 bases and J gave up 1 base, with 3 bases separating them. Germline lookup yields CDR1 SEHNR and CDR2 FQNEAQ (reference sequence). Full variable domain (remainder filled in from reference TRBV7-9 and TRBJ1-5): DTGVSQNPRHKITKRGQNVTFRCDPISEHNRLYWYRQTLGQGPEFLTYFQNEAQLEKSRLLSDRFSAERPKGSFSTLEIQRTEQGDSAMYLCASSLSSNQPQHFGDGTRLSIL.

The CDR3: CASSRNELAGGLDETQYF. The CDR3 DNA sequence: TGTGCCAGCAGCCGAAACGAACTAGCGGGGGGCCTAGACGAGACCCAGTACTTC. The gene calls are TRBV7-7 and TRBJ2-5; TRBD2 aligns across 12 bases. Germline V gene lookup returns CDR1 SSHAT and CDR2 FNYEAQ (reference sequence). Trimming took 5 bases from V and 5 from J; bases not matched to a gene: 15. The CDR3 is made up of 18 amino acids.

Note on this clone: A read error may account for a junction end that differs from germline. This chain links TRBV28 with TRBJ2-2; TRBD1 is a possible D gene (6 bases). Germline CDR1 is MDHEN and CDR2 is SYDVKM. This CDR3 has 12 residues. The CDR3 reads CASSFGGRGAVF. In DNA, the CDR3 is TGTGCCAGCAGTTTTGGGGGCCGGGGAGCTGTTTTT.

The V call is TRBV9, the J call TRBJ1-2; 10 nucleotides line up with TRBD1. The CDR3 has 16 amino acids. Germline V gene data show CDR1 as SGDLS and CDR2 as YYNGEE. V was pared by 4 bases and J by 4 bases, with 10 bases of the junction left unmatched. The CDR3 region has the DNA TGTGCCAGCAGCCCTCCCGGGACAGGGGACCTCTATGGCTACACCTTC. Protein sequence: CASSPPGTGDLYGYTF.

As concerns this clone: The junction departs from the called germline gene at one end, perhaps through a read error. The chain combines TRBV6-4 with TRBJ2-2, with 9 bases that match TRBD2. Germline CDR1 MRHNA, CDR2 SNTAGT. This CDR3 region has 16 residues. The chain's CDR3 is CASSYSSGGFTGELFF. Here the CDR3 DNA reads TGTGCCAGCAGTTACTCCAGCGGGGGGTTCACCGGGGAGCTGTTTTTT.

The rearrangement links TRBV5-6 to TRBJ2-7; TRBD2 might be the D (5 bases). Germline V gene data show CDR1 as SGHDT and CDR2 as YYEEEE. CDR3 length equals 11 residues. V was cut by 4 bases and J by 8 bases, with 10 bases left in between. Written as DNA, the CDR3 is TGTGCCAGCAGCGTGCTCGGGAAGCAGTACTTC. It is translated as CASSVLGKQYF.

As DNA, the CDR3 is TGCGCCAGCAGCCAAGATCACGGGGAGGACGGGGGCCCCTACAATGAGCAGTTCTTC. Translated, it gives CASSQDHGEDGGPYNEQFF. The V gene is TRBV4-3, the J gene TRBJ2-1, with D possibly called TRBD1 or TRBD2 (6 bases each). V lost 0 bases and J lost 2, with 20 bases in between. Germline assignment: CDR1 LGHNA and CDR2 YSLEER. CDR3 length: 19 amino acids.

The rearrangement uses TRBV25-1 and TRBJ1-1; weak D call: TRBD1 (6 bases). The CDR3 spans 13 residues. V was clipped by 5 bases and J by 3 bases, with 10 bases between them. The germline CDR1 and CDR2 sequences are MGHDK and SYGVNS. CDR3 sequence: CASSLTGYTEAFF. The CDR3 DNA is TGTGCCAGCAGTCTTACAGGGTACACTGAAGCTTTCTTT.

The chain joins TRBV10-3 to TRBJ1-1; 7 positions match TRBD1. The CDR3 has 14 amino acids. V was pared by 2 bases and J by 4 bases, with 4 bases of the junction left unmatched. CDR1 is ENHRY and CDR2 is SYGVKD in the germline V gene. The chain's CDR3 is CAISEGQEVTEAFF. The CDR3 DNA reads as TGTGCCATCAGTGAGGGACAGGAGGTCACTGAAGCTTTCTTT.

The chain couples TRBV11-2 to TRBJ2-7; 8 positions agree with TRBD1. V shed 5 bases and J 3 bases; nucleotides not matched to a gene: 9. The CDR3 totals 15 residues. CDR1 and CDR2 (germline): SGHAT, FQNNGV. DNA of the CDR3: TGTGCCAGCAGCGACCGACAGGGGAGTTTCTACGAGCAGTACTTC. Its translation is CASSDRQGSFYEQYF. Drawing the rest from reference TRBV11-2 and TRBJ2-7, the complete variable domain is EAGVAQSPRYKIIEKRQSVAFWCNPISGHATLYWYQQILGQGPKLLIQFQNNGVVDDSQLPKDRFSAERLKGVDSTLKIQPAKLEDSAVYLCASSDRQGSFYEQYFGPGTRLTVT.

Turning to this clone: A much more abundant neighbour one base away suggests this may be a read error. Other DNA sequences in the sample encode the same CDR3. V is TRBV5-1 and J is TRBJ2-1; D is uncertain. Germline loops: CDR1 SGHRS, CDR2 YFSETQ. V lost 0 bases and J lost 5, with 6 bases in between. The CDR3 spans 13 residues. CDR3 sequence: CASSLAGNNEQFF. In nucleotides, the CDR3 is TGCGCCAGCAGCTTGGCAGGTAACAATGAGCAGTTCTTC.

This chain connects TRBV14 to TRBJ2-2, with TRBD1 matching 11 bases. This CDR3 contains 18 residues. V dropped 3 bases and J dropped 3; count of bases not matched to a gene: 9. Looked up from germline, CDR1 is SGHDN and CDR2 is FVKESK. Here the CDR3 reads CASSHRGQGAWDTGELFF. For the CDR3, the DNA is TGTGCCAGCAGCCACAGAGGACAGGGGGCATGGGACACCGGGGAGCTGTTTTTT. Drawing the rest from reference TRBV14 and TRBJ2-2, the complete variable domain is EAGVTQFPSHSVIEKGQTVTLRCDPISGHDNLYWYRRVMGKEIKFLLHFVKESKQDESGMPNNRFLAERTGGTYSTLKVQPAELEDSGVYFCASSHRGQGAWDTGELFFGEGSRLTVL.

The V call is TRBV7-6, the J call TRBJ1-4, with 9 positions matching TRBD1. Germline CDR1 and CDR2: SGHVS and FNYEAQ. The CDR3 is 16 residues long. Losses at the gene ends were 2 bases for V and 4 bases for J; bases not matched to a gene: 5. Written as DNA, the CDR3 is TGTGCCAGCAGCTTAAGTGTGGGACAGGGTAATGAAAAACTGTTTTTT. Protein: CASSLSVGQGNEKLFF.

This clone was found a few times. V and J are TRBV5-6 and TRBJ1-5, with D possibly TRBD1 on 6 matching bases. V was cut by 6 bases and J by 4 bases, with 17 bases left in between. The CDR3 has 15 residues. Germline-derived CDR1 and CDR2 are SGHDT and YYEEEE. CDR3 sequence reads: CASIRRYRENQPQHF. CDR3 DNA sequence: TGTGCCAGCATCCGGAGGTACAGGGAGAATCAGCCCCAGCATTTT.

This sequence joins TRBV5-1 and TRBJ2-7, with a weak D call TRBD2 (5 bases). Germline CDR1 reads SGHRS; CDR2 reads YFSETQ. This CDR3 has 16 amino acids. V was pared by 4 bases and J by 2 bases, with 19 bases between. DNA for the CDR3: TGCGCCAGCAGCCCGTCCCCTGAGGGCCCTCCCTACGAGCAGTACTTC. It yields the protein CASSPSPEGPPYEQYF.

The V gene is TRBV27, the J gene TRBJ2-1; D is perhaps TRBD2 (6 bases). Germline V gives CDR1 MNHEY, CDR2 SMNVEV (reference sequence). This CDR3 region has 15 residues. V lost 5 bases, J lost 0 bases, and 11 bases lay in between. DNA for the CDR3: TGTGCCAGCAGTCTCATCGGGAGCTCCTACAATGAGCAGTTCTTC. This codes for CASSLIGSSYNEQFF.

Points on this clone: The same CDR3 can be traced to other DNA sequences in this sample. The chain carries TRBV27 and TRBJ2-7, with D possibly being TRBD1 or TRBD2 (5 bases each). V was pared by 3 bases and J by 5 bases, with 8 bases between. Germline V gives CDR1 MNHEY, CDR2 SMNVEV (reference sequence). The CDR3 consists of 12 residues. The CDR3 loop is CASSFRGDEQYF. DNA for the CDR3: TGTGCCAGCAGTTTTAGAGGGGACGAGCAGTACTTC.

This clone was seen a single time. The chain employs TRBV6-1 and TRBJ2-7; D not certain. Per the germline V gene, CDR1 is MNHNS and CDR2 is SASEGT. Trimming left V 11 bases short and J 7 bases short, with 27 bases between. CDR3 size: 15 residues. DNA of the CDR3: TGTGCCGCCACGACCCCCGAAACTTTGGGGAATGAGCAGTACTTC. It translates to CAATTPETLGNEQYF.

V gene TRBV4-1 combines with J gene TRBJ2-7; the D is unclear. V lost 1 base and J 5 bases, leaving 9 bases between the germline ends. This CDR3 comprises 13 residues. Germline V lookup: CDR1 MGHRA, CDR2 YSYEKL. CDR3 in amino acids: CASSQGAVNEQYF. The DNA of the CDR3 is TGCGCCAGCAGCCAAGGGGCGGTCAACGAGCAGTACTTC.

V and J are TRBV6-5 and TRBJ2-3; D possibly corresponds to TRBD1 (6 bases). Germline CDR1 MNHEY, CDR2 SVGAGI. The CDR3 sequence is 13 residues long. Trimming removed 4 bases at V and 4 bases at J, with 9 bases between. The CDR3: CASSFTGPDTQYF. CDR3 nucleotides: TGTGCCAGCAGTTTTACAGGGCCAGATACGCAGTATTTT.

This clone was observed once. The chain has TRBV13 and TRBJ2-5, with TRBD2 matching over 8 bases. V dropped 5 bases and J dropped 7; count of bases not matched to a gene: 6. Germline V gene lookup returns CDR1 PRHDT and CDR2 FYEKMQ (reference sequence). The CDR3 is 13 residues long. This CDR3 reads CASSPGLAGTQYF. CDR3 coding DNA: TGTGCCAGCAGCCCCGGCCTAGCGGGGACCCAGTACTTC.

The chain recombines TRBV5-8 with TRBJ2-7; D is perhaps TRBD2 (5 bases). V lost 2 bases and J lost 5, with 8 bases in between. CDR3 size: 12 residues. In germline, CDR1 is SGHTS, CDR2 YDEGEE. The CDR3 DNA is TGTGCCAGCAGCTTTTCGCGGGACGAGCAGTACTTC. This sequence encodes CASSFSRDEQYF.

The chain carries TRBV18 and TRBJ2-7; 7 bases align to TRBD1. This CDR3 has 16 residues. Germline V gives CDR1 KGHSH, CDR2 LQKENI. After removal of 3 bases from V and 0 bases from J, the junction contained 8 bases not matched to a gene. The CDR3: CASSPPDRALSYEQYF. CDR3 DNA: TGTGCCAGCTCACCTCCCGACAGGGCCCTCTCCTACGAGCAGTACTTC.

This chain links TRBV7-9 with TRBJ1-2, with TRBD1 identical over 9 bases. The V gene's germline CDR1 is SEHNR and CDR2 FQNEAQ (reference sequence). The CDR3 covers 15 residues. The V segment lost 7 bases and the J segment 5 bases; nucleotides outside the gene matches: 11. CDR3 nucleotides: TGTGCCAGCACCTCAAACAGGGGGCAAGAATATGGCTACACCTTC. Protein: CASTSNRGQEYGYTF. Full variable domain (missing parts from reference TRBV7-9 and TRBJ1-2): DTGVSQNPRHKITKRGQNVTFRCDPISEHNRLYWYRQTLGQGPEFLTYFQNEAQLEKSRLLSDRFSAERPKGSFSTLEIQRTEQGDSAMYLCASTSNRGQEYGYTFGSGTRLTVV.